This T cell receptor (beta chain) was documented in a study of T cell responses to AZD1222 COVID-19 vaccine. Study-wide points: Only after the peak T cell response were repertoires sampled.

TCRdb's table, derived via immunoSEQ multiplex PCR, lists solely in-frame clones and lacks some. Of approximately 170,000 clones in the sample, more than 90% were seen once. Of note for this clone: Its cognate antigen is unknown.

V lost 4 bases, J lost 9 bases, and 11 bases stayed unmatched. CDR1 and CDR2 (germline): MNHNS, SASEGT. The CDR3 is 17 amino acids. The sample here was peripheral blood, taken on day 0 of AZD1222 vaccination. The receptor was derived from an adult in good health. This rearrangement joins TRBV6-1 to TRBJ2-1, with 14 bases aligning to TRBD2. CDR3 in DNA: TGTGCCAGCAGTGCCAGACTAGCGGGAGGGCCCCAGGGTGAGCAGTTCTTC. Translating gives CASSARLAGGPQGEQFF.